The 15 T cell receptor beta chains in this list originate from one sample, sequenced in a study of blood T cell repertoires in COVID-19. Repertoires were generated with immunoSEQ multiplex PCR, while TCRdb's copy carries only in-frame clones and drops some. The data hold approximately 70,000 clones, with approximately 79% observed a single time. The sequenced material came from peripheral blood. Receptors were obtained from a woman in her forties or fifties with acute or convalescent COVID-19.

The chain uses TRBV14 and TRBJ2-3, with 14 bases identical to TRBD2. J lost 4 bases, V lost 1 base, and 25 bases had no gene match. There are 24 residues in the CDR3. The V gene's germline CDR1 is SGHDN and CDR2 FVKESK. CDR3 loop: CASSQVKGLAGGLAGEFDADTQYF. CDR3 DNA sequence: TGTGCCAGCAGCCAAGTCAAGGGACTTGCGGGGGGACTAGCGGGAGAGTTCGACGCAGATACGCAGTATTTT.

The chain recombines TRBV11-2 with TRBJ1-2; 8 nucleotides align to TRBD1. The CDR3 runs to 14 residues. Per germline, CDR1 SGHAT and CDR2 FQNNGV. V gave up 2 bases and J gave up 4 bases; unmatched junction bases: 3. CDR3 coding DNA: TGTGCCAGCAGCTTATTGGGACAGGCCTATGGCTACACCTTC. This encodes CASSLLGQAYGYTF.

This clone was counted between two and nine times. The CDR3 spells CASSPTAQETQYF. CDR3 DNA: TGTGCCAGCAGCCCGACAGCCCAAGAGACCCAGTACTTC. The chain links TRBV6-6 to TRBJ2-5; possibly TRBD1 for D (5 bases). The CDR3 totals 13 residues. CDR1 and CDR2 (germline): MNHNY, SVGAGI (reference sequence). Between the trimmed V and J ends, which lost 6 bases and 1 base, there was a span of 9 bases.

This clone has a handful of counts. The rearrangement uses TRBV18 and TRBJ2-1, with D possibly matching TRBD1 (5 bases). In germline, CDR1 is KGHSH, CDR2 LQKENI. V lost 1 base to trimming and J lost 8 bases, with 9 bases between them. This CDR3 comprises 13 residues. CDR3 nucleotide sequence: TGTGCCAGCTCACCACGACAGCTCGATGAGCAGTTCTTC. Translation: CASSPRQLDEQFF.

This chain joins TRBV25-1 and TRBJ1-3; D is ambiguous. With 8 bases removed from V and 5 bases from J, the gap between germline ends came to 13 bases. Germline V CDR1 and CDR2: MGHDK, SYGVNS. The CDR3 is 13 residues long. The chain's CDR3 is CASAGLGRNTIYF. CDR3 DNA sequence: TGTGCCAGCGCCGGTCTAGGAAGAAACACCATATATTTT.

The chain combines TRBV13 with TRBJ2-5, with a tentative D call TRBD2 (5 bases). The CDR3 extends over 14 amino acids. Trimming cost V 0 bases and J 4 bases, with 9 bases left between them. CDR1 and CDR2 from the germline V gene are PRHDT and FYEKMQ (reference sequence). The CDR3 DNA follows: TGTGCCAGCAGCTTAGGGGCGCGGGTAGAGACCCAGTACTTC. It translates to CASSLGARVETQYF.

The chain is built from TRBV3-1 (or the pseudogene TRBV3-2) and TRBJ2-7; D possibly corresponds to TRBD1 (6 bases). V lost 4 bases to trimming and J lost 9 bases, with 19 bases between them. The CDR3 covers 14 residues. Germline loops: CDR1 LGHDT, CDR2 YNNKEL (reference sequence). The CDR3 nucleotides read TGTGCCAGCAGCCCCCTTGGCCAGGGGATGGGGCAGTACTTC. As protein: CASSPLGQGMGQYF.

The chain joins TRBV7-2 to TRBJ2-7; 10 bases align to TRBD2. This CDR3 spans 16 amino acids. The V segment lost 5 bases and the J segment 0 bases; nucleotides outside the gene matches: 7. The V gene's germline CDR1 is SGHTA and CDR2 FQGNSA. The CDR3 spells CASSAYSGRSSYEQYF. In DNA form, the CDR3 reads TGTGCCAGCAGCGCCTATAGCGGGAGGAGCTCCTACGAGCAGTACTTC. Using reference TRBV7-2 and TRBJ2-7 for the parts outside the CDR3, the full variable domain is GAGVSQSPSNKVTEKGKDVELRCDPISGHTALYWYRQSLGQGLEFLIYFQGNSAPDKSGLPSDRFSAERTGGSVSTLTIQRTQQEDSAVYLCASSAYSGRSSYEQYFGPGTRLTVT.

V and J are TRBV2 and TRBJ2-7; a possible D gene is TRBD2 (6 bases). With 2 bases removed from V and 2 bases from J, the gap between germline ends came to 13 bases. There are 15 residues in the CDR3. The germline CDR1 and CDR2 sequences are SNHLY and FYNNEI. For the CDR3, the DNA is TGTGCCAGCAGTGAAATGGCTAGCGCAGCCTACGAGCAGTACTTC. Its protein product is CASSEMASAAYEQYF.

A few counts support this clone. This specimen includes other DNA sequences encoding the same CDR3. The chain links TRBV12-3 or TRBV12-4 to TRBJ1-1; D is unresolved. This CDR3 comprises 13 residues. The V gene lost 8 bases and the J gene lost 2 bases, with 12 bases spanning the gap. CDR3 coding DNA: TGTGCCAGCTCCCCTCAAGCCAACACTGAAGCTTTCTTT. Amino acids: CASSPQANTEAFF.

The chain recombines TRBV27 with TRBJ2-3, with TRBD2 identical over 14 bases. V shed 2 bases and J 3 bases; nucleotides not matched to a gene: 10. Germline lookup yields CDR1 MNHEY and CDR2 SMNVEV (reference sequence). The CDR3 sequence is 19 residues long. CDR3 bases: TGTGCCAGCAGTTTACCTCTTCGGACTAGCGGGAGGAGAACAGATACGCAGTATTTT. Protein sequence: CASSLPLRTSGRRTDTQYF.

This chain joins TRBV6-4 and TRBJ2-2, with TRBD2 matching over 10 bases. In germline, CDR1 is MRHNA, CDR2 SNTAGT. The CDR3 spans 16 residues. V dropped 5 bases and J dropped 4; count of bases not matched to a gene: 7. The DNA for the CDR3 is TGTGCCAGCAGTCCTCTAGCGGGAGAGGGCACCGGGGAGCTGTTTTTT. Protein product: CASSPLAGEGTGELFF.

The J gene is TRBJ2-1, the V gene TRBV30; D might be TRBD2 (5 bases). Germline V gene lookup returns CDR1 GTSNPN and CDR2 SVGIG (reference sequence). Trimming removed 4 bases from V and 9 bases from J, with 13 bases in between. The CDR3 loop spans 12 amino acids. In nucleotides, the CDR3 is TGTGCCTGGAAACAATCGGCGGGTGAGCAGTTCTTC. Protein sequence: CAWKQSAGEQFF.

In this sample, this clone turned up a few times. The chain links TRBV27 to TRBJ2-1, with 8 bases lining up with TRBD1. V gave up 7 bases and J gave up 7 bases; unmatched junction bases: 12. The germline gives CDR1 MNHEY, CDR2 SMNVEV (reference sequence). This CDR3 region has 15 residues. CDR3 coding DNA: TGTGCCAGCACCCGCTGGACAGGGACCGTAAATGAGCAGTTCTTC. It specifies CASTRWTGTVNEQFF.

The chain links TRBV24-1 to TRBJ1-4; 7 bases map to TRBD1. CDR1 and CDR2 from the germline V gene are KGHDR and SFDVKD. The CDR3 contains 15 residues. J lost 8 bases, V lost 4 bases, and 9 bases had no gene match. This CDR3 is CATSDPHRGEEKLFF. For the CDR3, the DNA is TGTGCCACCAGTGACCCTCACAGGGGCGAGGAAAAACTGTTTTTT.